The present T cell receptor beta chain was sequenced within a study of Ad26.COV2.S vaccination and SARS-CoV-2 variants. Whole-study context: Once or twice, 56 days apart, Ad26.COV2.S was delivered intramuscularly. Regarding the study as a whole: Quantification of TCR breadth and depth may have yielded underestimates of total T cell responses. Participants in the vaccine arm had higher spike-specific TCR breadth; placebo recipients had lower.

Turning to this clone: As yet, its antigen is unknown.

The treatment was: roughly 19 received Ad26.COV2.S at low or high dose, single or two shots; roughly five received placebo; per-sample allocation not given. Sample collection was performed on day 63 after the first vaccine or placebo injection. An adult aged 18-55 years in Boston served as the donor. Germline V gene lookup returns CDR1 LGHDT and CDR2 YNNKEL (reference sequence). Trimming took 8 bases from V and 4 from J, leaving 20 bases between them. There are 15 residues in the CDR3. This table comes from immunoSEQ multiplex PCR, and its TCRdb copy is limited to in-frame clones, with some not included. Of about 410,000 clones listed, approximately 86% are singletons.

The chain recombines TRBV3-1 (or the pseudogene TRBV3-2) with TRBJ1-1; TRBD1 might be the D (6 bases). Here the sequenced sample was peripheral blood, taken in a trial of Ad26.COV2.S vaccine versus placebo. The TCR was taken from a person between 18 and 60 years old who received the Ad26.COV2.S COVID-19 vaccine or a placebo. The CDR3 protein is CASRPGAGEGTEAFF. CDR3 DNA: TGTGCCAGCCGTCCGGGGGCGGGGGAAGGCACTGAAGCTTTCTTT.